The rows below give T cell receptor beta chains drawn from one sample of a study of blood T cells in healthy people across ages. TCRdb reprocessed the 5' RACE reads with MiXCR, giving one entry per CDR3 protein. Among some 930,000 distinct CDR3 sequences listed, 25% to 35% were seen once. This sample was also put to use in a study of T cells of mothers and their children.

The source material was blood. The source of these receptors is a middle-aged woman in good health. The CDR3 runs from the conserved cysteine through the conserved F or W. The order of the fields is D gene, J gene, CDR3 length, V gene, clone size, CDR3 protein, CDR3 DNA. A D gene is named only where the DNA matches it firmly. Clone sizes are given selectively: once, few, many, or a class where the clone is expanded.

NA TRBJ2-1 15 TRBV9 few CASSECGGENNEQFF TGTGCCAGCAGCGAGTGCGGCGGGGAGAACAATGAGCAGTTCTTC
TRBD1 TRBJ2-7 14 TRBV3-1 few CASSQGTGWDEQYF TGTGCCAGCAGCCAAGGGACAGGGTGGGACGAGCAGTACTTC
NA TRBJ1-1 16 TRBV6-6 NA CACSYSGSPLNTEAFF TGTGCCTGCAGTTACAGCGGGTCCCCCTTGAACACTGAAGCTTTCTTT
NA TRBJ2-7 13 TRBV29-1 many CSVPVGGPDEQYF TGCAGCGTTCCCGTTGGGGGGCCGGACGAGCAGTACTTC
NA TRBJ2-7 12 TRBV6-1 NA CASEVIPHEQYF TGTGCCAGCGAGGTCATCCCCCACGAGCAGTACTTC
NA TRBJ1-1 15 TRBV3-1 few CASSSSDRFYTEAFF TGTGCCAGCAGCTCATCCGACAGGTTTTACACTGAAGCTTTCTTT
TRBD1 TRBJ1-5 13 TRBV7-2 NA CASRGQGHSAQHF TGTGCCAGCAGGGGACAGGGTCACTCGGCCCAGCATTTT
TRBD1 TRBJ2-5 12 TRBV5-1 NA CASGQGKETQYF TGCGCCAGTGGACAGGGGAAAGAGACCCAGTACTTC
NA TRBJ2-7 12 TRBV3-1 NA CASSQTRAEQYF TGTGCCAGCAGCCAAACAAGGGCCGAGCAGTACTTC
NA TRBJ2-1 16 TRBV7-6 NA CASSFAGARGNNEQFF TGTGCCAGCAGCTTTGCGGGGGCCCGGGGAAACAATGAGCAGTTCTTC
NA TRBJ2-7 12 TRBV5-1 many CASSAQSYEQYF TGCGCCAGCAGCGCCCAATCCTACGAGCAGTACTTC
NA TRBJ1-5 16 TRBV12-3/TRBV12-4 NA CASSLYGSRSNQPQHF TGTGCCAGCAGTTTATACGGGTCTCGCAGCAATCAGCCCCAGCATTTT
NA TRBJ2-7 14 TRBV24-1 many CATSDPRGSGEQYF TGTGCCACCAGTGACCCAAGGGGATCCGGCGAGCAGTACTTC
NA TRBJ2-6 13 TRBV20-1 NA CSAQKTGANVLTF TGCAGTGCTCAGAAAACTGGGGCCAACGTCCTGACTTTC
TRBD1 TRBJ2-1 16 TRBV7-6 few CASSPRGTGAAHEQFF TGTGCCAGCAGCCCCCGAGGGACAGGGGCTGCCCATGAGCAGTTCTTC
NA TRBJ2-5 14 TRBV15 many CATLSGKGEETQYF TGTGCCACCCTCTCGGGAAAAGGCGAAGAGACCCAGTACTTC
NA TRBJ1-1 16 TRBV2 few CASGARGTGFVPEAFF TGTGCCAGCGGGGCCAGAGGAACAGGGTTCGTGCCTGAAGCTTTCTTT
NA TRBJ2-3 14 TRBV9 NA CASSVGPSTDTQYF TGTGCCAGCAGCGTGGGCCCGAGCACAGATACGCAGTATTTT
TRBD1 TRBJ2-4 15 TRBV2 NA CASGRDRGLQNIQYF TGTGCCAGCGGCCGAGACAGGGGGTTGCAGAACATTCAGTACTTC
NA TRBJ1-2 13 TRBV5-1 few CASSQDDNYGYTF TGCGCCAGCAGCCAAGATGATAACTATGGCTACACCTTC
TRBD1 TRBJ1-2 16 TRBV7-2 NA CASSNGPGQGAGGYTF TGTGCCAGCAGCAACGGCCCGGGACAGGGGGCGGGTGGCTACACCTTC
NA TRBJ2-7 14 TRBV20-1 NA CSIEGGQSSYEQYF TGCAGCATCGAGGGGGGCCAGAGCTCCTACGAGCAGTACTTC
NA TRBJ2-1 17 TRBV7-9 NA CASSFSGTLSSYNEQFF TGTGCCAGCAGCTTCTCCGGGACGTTGAGCTCCTACAATGAGCAGTTCTTC
TRBD1 TRBJ2-5 15 TRBV7-7 many CASSLGRTGTETQYF TGTGCTAGCAGCTTAGGTAGGACAGGGACCGAGACCCAGTACTTC
NA TRBJ2-1 16 TRBV7-3 NA CASSLGVGASVYEQFF TGTGCCAGCAGCTTAGGTGTGGGGGCCTCCGTCTATGAGCAGTTCTTC
TRBD2 TRBJ2-3 13 TRBV12-3/TRBV12-4 NA CASSSRGVDTQYF TGTGCCAGCAGTTCCCGGGGGGTAGATACGCAGTATTTT
TRBD1 TRBJ1-2 14 TRBV30 NA CACTGQGAYYGYTF TGTGCCTGTACTGGACAGGGGGCTTACTATGGCTACACCTTC
TRBD1 TRBJ2-5 15 TRBV28 NA CASRSGPGQPETQYF TGTGCCAGCAGAAGCGGACCGGGACAGCCCGAGACCCAGTACTTC
NA TRBJ1-2 12 TRBV29-1 many CSVDAQGYGYTF TGCAGCGTTGATGCCCAGGGGTATGGCTACACCTTC
TRBD2 TRBJ2-7 15 TRBV28 few CASSRPGGRFYEQYF TGTGCCAGCAGCCGACCGGGGGGGCGCTTTTACGAGCAGTACTTC
TRBD1 TRBJ2-7 15 TRBV7-9 many CASSAPDRPWWEQYF TGTGCCAGCAGCGCTCCGGACAGGCCGTGGTGGGAGCAGTACTTC
NA TRBJ1-6 16 TRBV7-2 NA CASSLEARIYNSPLHF TGTGCCAGCAGCTTAGAAGCGCGGATCTATAATTCACCCCTCCACTTT
NA TRBJ1-2 13 TRBV20-1 few CSARARGHYGYTF TGCAGTGCTAGAGCGCGGGGCCACTATGGCTACACCTTC
NA TRBJ1-1 13 TRBV29-1 once CSVVGAGVTEAFF TGCAGCGTCGTTGGGGCAGGGGTCACTGAAGCTTTCTTT
NA TRBJ2-1 15 TRBV20-1 few CSARVFLGFNNEQFF TGCAGTGCTAGAGTCTTTTTGGGGTTTAACAATGAGCAGTTCTTC
NA TRBJ2-5 12 TRBV7-2 many CASSPLNKTQYF TGTGCCAGCAGCCCACTTAACAAGACCCAGTACTTC
TRBD1 TRBJ1-1 13 TRBV6-5 NA CASSTGTGWKAFF TGTGCCAGCAGTACGGGGACAGGGTGGAAAGCTTTCTTT
NA TRBJ2-7 13 TRBV12-3/TRBV12-4 many CASRRGTGSEQYF TGTGCCAGCAGACGCGGAACGGGCAGCGAGCAGTACTTC
NA TRBJ2-2 14 TRBV7-2 few CASSPRQDTGELFF TGTGCCAGCAGCCCTCGACAGGACACCGGGGAGCTGTTTTTT
TRBD2 TRBJ2-5 17 TRBV3-1 NA CASSQGLAGPLQETRYF TGTGCCAGCAGCCAAGGACTAGCGGGGCCCCTCCAAGAGACCCGGTACTTC
NA TRBJ2-6 16 TRBV5-1 NA CASSMVVASGANVPTF NA